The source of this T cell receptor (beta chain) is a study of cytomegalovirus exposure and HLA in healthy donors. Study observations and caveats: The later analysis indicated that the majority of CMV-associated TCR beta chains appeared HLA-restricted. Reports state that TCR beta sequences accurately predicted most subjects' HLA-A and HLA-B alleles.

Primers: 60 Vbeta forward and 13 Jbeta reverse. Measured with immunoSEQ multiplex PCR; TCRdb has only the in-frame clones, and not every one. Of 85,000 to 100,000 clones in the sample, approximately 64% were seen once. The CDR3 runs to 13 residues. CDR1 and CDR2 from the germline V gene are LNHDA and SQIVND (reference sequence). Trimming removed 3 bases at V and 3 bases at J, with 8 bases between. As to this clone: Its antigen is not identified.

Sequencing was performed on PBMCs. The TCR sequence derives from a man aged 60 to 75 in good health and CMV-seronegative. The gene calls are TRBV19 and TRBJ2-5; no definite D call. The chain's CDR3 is CASSIRRKETQYF. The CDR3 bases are TGTGCCAGTAGTATTAGGCGGAAAGAGACCCAGTACTTC.